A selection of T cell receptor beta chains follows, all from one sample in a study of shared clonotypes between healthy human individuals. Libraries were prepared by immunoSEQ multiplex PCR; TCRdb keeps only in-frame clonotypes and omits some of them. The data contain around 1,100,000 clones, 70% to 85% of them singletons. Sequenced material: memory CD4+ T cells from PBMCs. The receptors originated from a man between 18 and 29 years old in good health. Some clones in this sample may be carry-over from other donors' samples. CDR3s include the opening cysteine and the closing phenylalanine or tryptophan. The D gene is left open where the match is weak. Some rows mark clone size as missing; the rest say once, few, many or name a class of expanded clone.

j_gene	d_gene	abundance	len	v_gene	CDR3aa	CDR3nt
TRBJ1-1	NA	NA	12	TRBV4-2	CASSHGGRSAFF	TGTGCCAGCAGCCACGGTGGGAGGAGTGCTTTCTTT
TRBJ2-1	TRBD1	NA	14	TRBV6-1	CASTPGQGYNEQFF	TGTGCCAGCACCCCGGGACAGGGTTACAATGAGCAGTTCTTC
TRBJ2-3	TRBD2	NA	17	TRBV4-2	CASSRTSGRAGSDTQYF	TGTGCCAGCAGCCGTACTAGCGGGAGAGCGGGGTCAGATACGCAGTATTTT
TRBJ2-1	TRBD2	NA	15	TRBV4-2	CASSPAGAGGNEQFF	TGTGCCAGCAGCCCCGCCGGAGCGGGAGGCAATGAGCAGTTCTTC
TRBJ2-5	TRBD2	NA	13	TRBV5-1	CASRTSAGETQYF	TGCGCCAGCAGGACTAGCGCAGGAGAGACCCAGTACTTC
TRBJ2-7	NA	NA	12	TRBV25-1	CASSARAYEQYF	TGTGCCAGCAGCGCCCGGGCCTACGAGCAGTACTTC
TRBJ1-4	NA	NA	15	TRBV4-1	CASSHPGTTNEKLFF	TGCGCCAGCAGCCACCCCGGGACAACTAATGAAAAACTGTTTTTT
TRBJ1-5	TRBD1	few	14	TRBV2	CASMGQGVAGPQHF	TGTGCCAGCATGGGCCAGGGGGTAGCGGGGCCCCAGCATTTT
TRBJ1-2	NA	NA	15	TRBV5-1	CASSPWDGWDYGYTF	TGCGCCAGCAGCCCATGGGACGGGTGGGACTATGGCTACACCTTC
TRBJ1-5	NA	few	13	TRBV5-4	CASSLDSNQPQHF	TGTGCCAGCAGCTTGGACAGCAATCAGCCCCAGCATTTT
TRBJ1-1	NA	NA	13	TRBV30	CAWSVHGNTEAFF	TGTGCCTGGAGTGTACACGGGAACACTGAAGCTTTCTTT
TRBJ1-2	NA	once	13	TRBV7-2	CASSLGTEDGYTF	TGTGCCAGCAGCTTAGGGACAGAAGATGGCTACACCTTC
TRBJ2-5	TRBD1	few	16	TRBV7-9	CASSQWTGRRGETQYF	TGTGCCAGCAGCCAATGGACAGGGAGGAGGGGAGAGACCCAGTACTTC
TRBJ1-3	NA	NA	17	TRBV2	CASSTDGLSFTGNTIYF	TGTGCCAGCAGTACAGACGGACTCTCCTTCACTGGAAACACCATATATTTT
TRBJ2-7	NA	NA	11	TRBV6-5	CASRAGDEQYF	TGTGCCAGCAGGGCCGGGGACGAGCAGTACTTC
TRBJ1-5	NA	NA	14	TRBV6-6	CASSTGNINQPQHF	TGTGCCAGCAGTACAGGGAATATCAATCAGCCCCAGCATTTT
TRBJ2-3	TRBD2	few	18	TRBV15	CATSRVEGLAGGTDTQYF	TGTGCCACCAGCAGAGTCGAGGGACTAGCGGGAGGCACAGATACGCAGTATTTT
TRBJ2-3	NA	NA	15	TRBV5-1	CASSLSSQSLDTQYF	TGCGCCAGCAGCTTATCATCCCAGAGCTTAGATACGCAGTATTTT
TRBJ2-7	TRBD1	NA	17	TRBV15	CATSRSSGTEISYEQYF	TGTGCCACCAGCAGATCTTCCGGGACAGAAATATCCTACGAGCAGTACTTC
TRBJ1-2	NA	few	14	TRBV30	CAWSVKGVGYGYTF	TGTGCCTGGAGTGTCAAGGGTGTAGGCTATGGCTACACCTTC
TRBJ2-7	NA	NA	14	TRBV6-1	CASSSFAGGYEQYF	TGTGCCAGCAGTTCTTTCGCCGGTGGGTACGAGCAGTACTTC
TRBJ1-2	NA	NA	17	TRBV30	CAWSVGTGNPGLYGYTF	TGTGCCTGGAGTGTAGGTACAGGGAACCCCGGACTCTATGGCTACACCTTC
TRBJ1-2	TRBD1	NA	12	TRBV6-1	CASRVQGDGYTF	TGTGCCAGCAGAGTACAGGGGGATGGCTACACCTTC
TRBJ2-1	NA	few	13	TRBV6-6	CATRPPSYNEQFF	TGTGCCACCCGACCTCCCTCCTACAATGAGCAGTTCTTC
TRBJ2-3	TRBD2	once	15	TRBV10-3	CAISPGTSGGDTQYF	TGTGCCATCAGTCCCGGAACTAGCGGGGGAGATACGCAGTATTTT
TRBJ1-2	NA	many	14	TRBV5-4	CASSLASVNYGYTF	TGTGCCAGCAGCTTGGCCTCGGTAAACTATGGCTACACCTTC
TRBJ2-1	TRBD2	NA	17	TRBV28	CASSPNVLAGVLDEQFF	TGTGCCAGCAGTCCTAATGTGCTAGCGGGAGTGCTCGATGAGCAGTTCTTC
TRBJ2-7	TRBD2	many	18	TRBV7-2	CASSLAGTSGSLRAWQYF	TGTGCCAGCAGCTTAGCGGGGACTAGCGGGAGTTTACGAGCGTGGCAGTACTTC
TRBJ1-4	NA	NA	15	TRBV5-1	CASRPIAGSNEKLFF	TGCGCCAGCAGGCCAATTGCCGGGAGTAATGAAAAACTGTTTTTT
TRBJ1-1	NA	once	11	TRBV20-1	CVLVRNTEAFF	TGCGTACTTGTGCGGAACACTGAAGCTTTCTTT
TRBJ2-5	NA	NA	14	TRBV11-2	CASSPGGRWETQYF	TGTGCCAGCAGCCCTGGGGGGCGGTGGGAGACCCAGTACTTC
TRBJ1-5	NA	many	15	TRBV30	CAWSTGQLDNQPQHF	TGTGCCTGGAGTACGGGGCAGCTAGACAATCAGCCCCAGCATTTT
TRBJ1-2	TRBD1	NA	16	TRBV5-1	CASSSGSGQGSYGYTF	TGCGCCAGCAGCTCGGGGTCAGGACAGGGAAGCTATGGCTACACCTTC
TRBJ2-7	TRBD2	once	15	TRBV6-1	CASSERGGTPYEQYF	TGTGCCAGCAGTGAACGGGGAGGGACTCCCTACGAGCAGTACTTC
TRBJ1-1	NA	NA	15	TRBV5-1	CASAEGPGLNTEAFF	TGCGCCAGCGCAGAGGGACCAGGGTTAAACACTGAAGCTTTCTTT
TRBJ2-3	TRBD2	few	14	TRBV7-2	CASSRTRPADTQYF	TGTGCCAGCAGCCGGACTAGGCCCGCAGATACGCAGTATTTT
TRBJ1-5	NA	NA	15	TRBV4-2	CASIPPGESNQPQHF	TGTGCCAGCATCCCTCCCGGGGAAAGCAATCAGCCCCAGCATTTT
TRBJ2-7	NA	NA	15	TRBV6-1	CASSDPADSTYEQYF	TGTGCCAGCAGTGATCCGGCGGACAGCACCTACGAGCAGTACTTC
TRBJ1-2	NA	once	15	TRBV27	CASSTRRQGGYGYTF	TGTGCCAGCAGTACCAGGAGGCAGGGAGGCTATGGCTACACCTTC
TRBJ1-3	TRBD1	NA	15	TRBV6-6	CASSRQGSGGNTIYF	TGTGCCAGCAGCCGACAGGGCTCGGGAGGAAACACCATATATTTT
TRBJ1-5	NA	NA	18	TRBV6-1	CASSELGGSGYSNQPQHF	TGTGCCAGCAGTGAATTGGGGGGGAGTGGATATAGCAATCAGCCCCAGCATTTT
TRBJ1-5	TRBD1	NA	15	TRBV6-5	CASTPGQGVGQPQHF	TGTGCCAGCACCCCAGGACAGGGCGTTGGCCAGCCCCAGCATTTT
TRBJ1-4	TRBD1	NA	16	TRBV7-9	CASSQTGTGLNEKLFF	TGTGCCAGCAGCCAAACTGGGACAGGGCTTAATGAAAAACTGTTTTTT
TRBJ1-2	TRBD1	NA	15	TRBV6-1	CASSVGGQVNYGYTF	TGTGCCAGCAGCGTTGGGGGACAGGTTAACTATGGCTACACCTTC
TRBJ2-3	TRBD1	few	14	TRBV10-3	CAINTGGRTDTQYF	TGTGCCATCAATACAGGGGGCCGCACAGATACGCAGTATTTT